The source of this T cell receptor (beta chain) is a study of cytomegalovirus exposure and HLA in healthy donors. Notes on the study in general: With DRB1 most and HLA-C fewest, TCR association rates differed between HLA loci in a later analysis. Upon later analysis, HLA-associated TCR beta chains proved more clonally expanded than other, equally common chains. A list of about 160 TCR beta chains associated with cytomegalovirus was given.

To note about this clone: The antigen is not known.

The study ran its PCR with 60 Vbeta and 13 Jbeta primers. TCRdb's copy holds only in-frame clones and misses some; the assay was immunoSEQ multiplex PCR. The sample shows 110,000 to 150,000 clones, under 90% of them seen only once. Germline V lookup: CDR1 SGDLS, CDR2 YYNGEE. V dropped 0 bases and J dropped 0; count of bases not matched to a gene: 17. The CDR3 is 20 residues long. Sequenced sample: PBMCs. The chain carries TRBV9 and TRBJ2-5; TRBD2 matches at 7 bases. The sequence was obtained from a man aged 40-50 years in good health and CMV-seronegative. This chain's CDR3 is CASSVGANLIGGGNQETQYF. In DNA, the CDR3 is TGTGCCAGCAGCGTAGGTGCAAACCTTATCGGCGGGGGTAACCAAGAGACCCAGTACTTC. Based on the CDR3 plus reference TRBV9 and TRBJ2-5, the full variable domain is DSGVTQTPKHLITATGQRVTLRCSPRSGDLSVYWYQQSLDQGLQFLIQYYNGEERAKGNILERFSAQQFPDLHSELNLSSLELGDSALYFCASSVGANLIGGGNQETQYFGPGTRLLVL.